This T cell receptor (beta chain) was sequenced for a study of beta chain features in type 1 diabetes. Overall study findings and caveats: Sequencing of cDNA might inflate the share of cells that strongly express TCR.

With 0 bases clipped from V and 7 bases from J, the junction kept 15 bases outside the gene matches. This CDR3 contains 18 residues. The germline gives CDR1 SGHRS, CDR2 YFSETQ. Expressed TCRB transcripts were sequenced after all isolated RNA was converted to cDNA. TCRdb keeps only in-frame clones here, not all; method: immunoSEQ multiplex PCR. In the table there are some 99,000 clones, 30% to 50% of which are singletons. A note on this clone: The antigen is unknown.

The TCR comes from a woman aged 18-29 years in good health. The chain combines TRBV5-1 with TRBJ1-3; TRBD1 agrees at 8 bases. The specimen sequenced was stem cell memory CD4+ T cells from blood. DNA of the CDR3: TGCGCCAGCAGCTTGGCCAGTATTTACTGGACAGGGACGAACACCATATATTTT. This encodes CASSLASIYWTGTNTIYF.